This is a list of T cell receptor beta chains from one sample in a study of OX40 agonist ivuxolimab in advanced cancers. Sequenced by immunoSEQ multiplex PCR; TCRdb stores in-frame clones only, minus some. The sample lists around 40,000 clones, more than 75% occurring once. Sequenced here: CD4+ or CD8+ T cells sorted from blood, sampled in a trial of the OX40 agonist ivuxolimab. These receptor sequences come from an adult with an advanced solid tumor such as melanoma, head and neck, liver or kidney cancer. Both conserved end residues are part of each CDR3. Each record gives: D gene, J gene, V gene, clone size, CDR3 DNA, CDR3 protein. D genes are given only for firm matches. The listing skips clone size in some rows; elsewhere it reads once, few, many or a size class.

TRBD2	TRBJ2-1	TRBV6-5	.	TGTGCCAGCAGTTACCTCGGACTAGCGGGTACTAATGAGCAGTTCTTC	CASSYLGLAGTNEQFF
TRBD1	TRBJ2-1	TRBV7-8	.	TGTGCCAGCAGGTTCCCGGGACAGGGCGAATATGAGCAGTTCTTC	CASRFPGQGEYEQFF
TRBD1	TRBJ2-2	TRBV28	.	TGTGCCAGCAGTTCGGGACAGGAGAACACCGGGGAGCTGTTTTTT	CASSSGQENTGELFF
.	TRBJ2-3	TRBV19	.	TGTGCCAGTAGTATAGTAACGGGGGGCACAGATACGCAGTATTTT	CASSIVTGGTDTQYF
.	TRBJ1-4	TRBV19	.	TGTGCCAGTAGTATCAGAACAGCAACTAATGAAAAACTGTTTTTT	CASSIRTATNEKLFF
.	TRBJ1-2	TRBV6-6	.	TGTGCCAGCAGTTACTTACAGGGTACGGCTGGCTACACCTTC	CASSYLQGTAGYTF
.	TRBJ1-4	TRBV6-5	.	TGTGCCAGCAGTTACGGGTGGGGGGCCGAAAAACTGTTTTTT	CASSYGWGAEKLFF
.	TRBJ1-2	TRBV25-1	.	TGTGCCAGCAGGGCGGGGGGTCATGGCTACACCTTC	CASRAGGHGYTF
.	TRBJ2-7	TRBV30	.	TGTGCCTGGAGGGAGGGTTACGAGCAGTACTTC	CAWREGYEQYF
.	TRBJ2-7	TRBV6-1	.	TGTGCCAGCAGCGCCCCGGCCGGGCCCACCTACGAGCAGTACTTC	CASSAPAGPTYEQYF
TRBD1	TRBJ1-5	TRBV4-1	few	TGCGCCAGCAGCCAAGAAGGCAGGGGGAGTCAGCCCCAGCATTTT	CASSQEGRGSQPQHF
.	TRBJ2-7	TRBV5-5	.	TGTGCCAGCACCCTGTGGTATTCCTCCTACGAGCAGTACTTC	CASTLWYSSYEQYF